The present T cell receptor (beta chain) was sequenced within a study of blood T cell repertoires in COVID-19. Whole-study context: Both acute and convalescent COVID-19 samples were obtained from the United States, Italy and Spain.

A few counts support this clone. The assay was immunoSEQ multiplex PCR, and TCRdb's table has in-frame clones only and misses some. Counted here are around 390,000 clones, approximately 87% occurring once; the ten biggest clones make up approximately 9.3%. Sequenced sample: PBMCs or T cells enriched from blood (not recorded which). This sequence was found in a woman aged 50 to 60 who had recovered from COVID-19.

In nucleotides, the CDR3 is TGTGCCAGCAGTGAAAACGGGAATCAGCCCCAGCATTTT. Residues: CASSENGNQPQHF. V is TRBV2 and J is TRBJ1-5; no definite D call. V was clipped by 2 bases and J by 4 bases, with 6 bases between them. This CDR3 spans 13 amino acids. Germline lookup yields CDR1 SNHLY and CDR2 FYNNEI.